This TCR beta chain was retrieved from a study of blood T cell repertoires in COVID-19. Study-wide background: There were acute and convalescent COVID-19 samples, and they came from the United States, Italy and Spain.

Donors were grouped by their self-reported clinical history. Original processing notes: Amplification of reference gene primers provided the estimated nucleated cell counts. Assay: immunoSEQ multiplex PCR; the TCRdb copy retains only in-frame clones and omits some. The D gene and trimming were derived from the DNA, and the V and J assignments and clone size from that table. The sample includes 320,000 or so clones, around 90% of them seen just once. The germline V gene encodes CDR1 SGDLS and CDR2 YYNGEE. V lost 3 bases and J lost 1; bases outside the gene matches: 3. The CDR3 runs to 14 residues. The sample was PBMCs or T cells enriched from blood (not recorded which). The clonotype comes from a man aged 30 to 39 who had recovered from COVID-19. This chain uses TRBV9 with TRBJ2-5; 7 bases agree with TRBD2. The CDR3 region has the DNA TGTGCCAGCAGCGAAACTAGCGTCCAAGAGACCCAGTACTTC. Translating it yields CASSETSVQETQYF.